The clone carrying this T cell receptor (beta chain) was seen a handful of times. Its antigen is unidentified. Mismatch with germline at one junction end may stem from a read error. Per the germline V gene, CDR1 is SQVTM and CDR2 is ANQGSEA. This CDR3 region has 9 residues. Conversion of TCR transcripts into cDNA relied on 5'RACE template switching, which added a universal primer site and UMIs. TCRdb independently ran MiXCR on the 5' RACE reads; one entry per CDR3 protein. Of some 200,000 distinct CDR3 sequences listed, approximately 3.2% were seen once; the top ten hold less than 3.5%. This specimen comes from a study of T cells after yellow fever vaccination. Turning to the study itself: When fractions had low cell numbers, they were prepared with SMART-Seq v4 Ultra Low Input.

Study findings and constraints: Peaking faster, on day 5 versus 15, the secondary response was nonetheless weaker. Most clones from primary vaccination were detected again post-booster (96% CD4, 88% CD8).

This material consisted of CD4+ T cells sorted from PBMCs, taken 10 days after the yellow fever booster vaccination. This clonotype was obtained from a man aged 18 to 29 who received the YFV17D yellow fever vaccine. V gene TRBV29-1 combines with J gene TRBJ1-2; D may be TRBD1 (6 bases). CDR3 protein: CSVDGQPLF. The CDR3 DNA is TGCAGCGTTGACGGACAGCCTCTCTTC.